This T cell receptor beta chain came from a study of Graves' ophthalmopathy and Graves' hyperthyroidism. Diagnosis used clinical symptoms, serum thyroxine, TRAb, thyroid ultrasound and orbital computed tomography. The CDR3 runs to 14 residues. Trimming left V 3 bases short and J 8 bases short, with 16 bases between. Amplification from RNA transcripts yielded the TCR beta CDR3 regions. RT-PCR with HTBI primers came first, then second-round multiplex PCR. One entry per CDR3 protein, called by TCRdb with MiXCR from the multiplex PCR reads. The sample has 150,000 to 200,000 distinct CDR3 sequences; around 40% are singletons.

The rearrangement uses TRBV12-3 or TRBV12-4 and TRBJ1-2, with D perhaps TRBD1 (5 bases). This clonotype was sampled from a man younger than 40 with Graves' ophthalmopathy. What was sequenced was peripheral blood. The CDR3, as DNA: TGTGCCAGCAGTTTTGGGACCGAGGGTATCGGCTACACCTTC. Translation gives CASSFGTEGIGYTF.